A selection of T cell receptor beta chains follows, all from one sample in a study of T cell changes during pregnancy in multiple sclerosis. The data were produced by immunoSEQ multiplex PCR, yet TCRdb's version contains in-frame clones alone and is incomplete. The sample lists about 55,000 clones, 90% to 95% occurring once. The specimen comprised CD8+ T cells from peripheral blood mononuclear cells, sampled in the third trimester of pregnancy. These receptors came from a female donor with multiple sclerosis, enrolled in a pregnancy study. The CDR3 runs from the conserved cysteine through the conserved F or W. The D gene is left open where the match is weak. The size of a clone is reported for some rows only, either as once, few or many, or as a class for expanded clones.

CDR3aa: CASSAEPDHPEAFF; CDR3nt: TGTGCCAGCAGCGCCGAGCCTGATCACCCCGAAGCTTTCTTT; abundance: -; v_gene: TRBV9; j_gene: TRBJ1-1; d_gene: -
CDR3aa: CASSPGRQAGGYNEQFF; CDR3nt: TGTGCCAGCAGTCCGGGGCGTCAAGCGGGAGGTTACAATGAGCAGTTCTTC; abundance: few; v_gene: TRBV27; j_gene: TRBJ2-1; d_gene: TRBD2
CDR3aa: CASSESVWSMGTGYTF; CDR3nt: TGTGCCAGCAGTGAATCGGTCTGGAGTATGGGTACCGGCTACACCTTC; abundance: -; v_gene: TRBV6-1; j_gene: TRBJ1-2; d_gene: -
CDR3aa: CASSYSGANVLTF; CDR3nt: TGTGCCAGCAGTTACTCTGGGGCCAACGTCCTGACTTTC; abundance: -; v_gene: TRBV7-8; j_gene: TRBJ2-6; d_gene: -
CDR3aa: CASSTGQGLFYNEQFF; CDR3nt: TGTGCCAGCAGTACCGGACAGGGTTTATTCTACAATGAGCAGTTCTTC; abundance: -; v_gene: TRBV28; j_gene: TRBJ2-1; d_gene: TRBD1
CDR3aa: CASNQDRGHEQYF; CDR3nt: TGTGCCAGCAACCAGGACAGGGGGCACGAGCAGTACTTC; abundance: once; v_gene: TRBV28; j_gene: TRBJ2-7; d_gene: TRBD1
CDR3aa: CASSLEWTGGADTQYF; CDR3nt: TGTGCCAGCAGCTTAGAATGGACAGGGGGCGCAGATACGCAGTATTTT; abundance: -; v_gene: TRBV7-2; j_gene: TRBJ2-3; d_gene: TRBD1
CDR3aa: CASSLGPVSYEQYF; CDR3nt: TGTGCCAGCAGCTTAGGTCCCGTCTCCTACGAGCAGTACTTC; abundance: -; v_gene: TRBV11-2; j_gene: TRBJ2-7; d_gene: -
CDR3aa: CASSYPGGGNEQFF; CDR3nt: TGTGCCAGCAGTTACCCGGGGGGGGGAAATGAGCAGTTCTTC; abundance: -; v_gene: TRBV2; j_gene: TRBJ2-1; d_gene: TRBD2
CDR3aa: CASSQSGTANTGELFF; CDR3nt: TGCGCCAGCAGCCAATCCGGGACAGCGAACACCGGGGAGCTGTTTTTT; abundance: -; v_gene: TRBV4-1; j_gene: TRBJ2-2; d_gene: TRBD1
CDR3aa: CASRETDSPYGYTF; CDR3nt: TGTGCCAGCAGAGAGACCGACAGTCCCTATGGCTACACCTTC; abundance: -; v_gene: TRBV2; j_gene: TRBJ1-2; d_gene: -
CDR3aa: CASSNRGTQETQYF; CDR3nt: TGTGCCAGCAGTAACAGGGGGACCCAAGAGACCCAGTACTTC; abundance: -; v_gene: TRBV27; j_gene: TRBJ2-5; d_gene: TRBD1
CDR3aa: CASSLSAGESNQPQHF; CDR3nt: TGTGCCAGCAGTTTATCGGCAGGGGAGAGCAATCAGCCCCAGCATTTT; abundance: -; v_gene: TRBV27; j_gene: TRBJ1-5; d_gene: -
CDR3aa: CASSLWDRSREQFF; CDR3nt: TGTGCCAGCAGCTTGTGGGACAGGAGTCGCGAGCAGTTCTTC; abundance: -; v_gene: TRBV5-4; j_gene: TRBJ2-1; d_gene: TRBD1
CDR3aa: CASSQLYFEGQTQYF; CDR3nt: TGCGCCAGCAGCCAACTGTATTTCGAGGGCCAGACCCAGTACTTC; abundance: -; v_gene: TRBV4-3; j_gene: TRBJ2-5; d_gene: -
CDR3aa: CASSQRSLPSGQPGDTEAFF; CDR3nt: TGTGCCAGCAGCCAAAGATCTCTTCCCTCCGGACAGCCCGGAGATACTGAAGCTTTCTTT; abundance: -; v_gene: TRBV14; j_gene: TRBJ1-1; d_gene: -
CDR3aa: CASSLASGQGVYEQYF; CDR3nt: TGCGCCAGCAGCTTGGCCTCAGGACAGGGAGTATACGAGCAGTACTTC; abundance: -; v_gene: TRBV5-1; j_gene: TRBJ2-7; d_gene: TRBD1
CDR3aa: CASSLGTLATDTQYF; CDR3nt: TGTGCCAGCAGCTTAGGGACCTTAGCCACAGATACGCAGTATTTT; abundance: -; v_gene: TRBV13; j_gene: TRBJ2-3; d_gene: -
CDR3aa: CASSLGGESTEAFF; CDR3nt: TGTGCCAGCAGTTTAGGAGGGGAGAGCACTGAAGCTTTCTTT; abundance: -; v_gene: TRBV27; j_gene: TRBJ1-1; d_gene: -
CDR3aa: CAWRLETESLYGYTF; CDR3nt: TGTGCCTGGAGGCTCGAGACAGAGTCGTTATATGGCTACACCTTC; abundance: -; v_gene: TRBV30; j_gene: TRBJ1-2; d_gene: -
CDR3aa: CASSIGQGVGTEAFF; CDR3nt: TGTGCCAGTAGTATAGGACAGGGGGTTGGCACTGAAGCTTTCTTT; abundance: -; v_gene: TRBV19; j_gene: TRBJ1-1; d_gene: TRBD1
CDR3aa: CASSPLQAGEDTDTQYF; CDR3nt: TGTGCCAGCAGTCCGCTGCAAGCGGGGGAAGACACAGATACGCAGTATTTT; abundance: once; v_gene: TRBV27; j_gene: TRBJ2-3; d_gene: TRBD2
CDR3aa: CASSPSILRDSNNYGYTF; CDR3nt: TGCGCCAGCAGCCCTTCTATACTCCGGGACAGTAATAACTATGGCTACACCTTC; abundance: -; v_gene: TRBV4-1; j_gene: TRBJ1-2; d_gene: TRBD1
CDR3aa: CASRTDREMGTGELFF; CDR3nt: TGTGCCAGCAGGACCGACAGGGAAATGGGGACCGGGGAGCTGTTTTTT; abundance: -; v_gene: TRBV28; j_gene: TRBJ2-2; d_gene: TRBD1
CDR3aa: CASSLPPRDPSTDTQYF; CDR3nt: TGTGCCAGCAGTTTACCCCCGCGGGACCCTAGCACAGATACGCAGTATTTT; abundance: -; v_gene: TRBV28; j_gene: TRBJ2-3; d_gene: -
CDR3aa: CSVKFWGDGELFF; CDR3nt: TGCAGCGTTAAGTTCTGGGGAGACGGGGAGCTGTTTTTT; abundance: -; v_gene: TRBV29-1; j_gene: TRBJ2-2; d_gene: -
CDR3aa: CASSQVGSGDNEQFF; CDR3nt: TGTGCCAGCAGCCAAGTTGGGAGCGGGGACAATGAGCAGTTCTTC; abundance: -; v_gene: TRBV4-2; j_gene: TRBJ2-1; d_gene: TRBD2
CDR3aa: CASSQAPGLAGLSSYNEQFF; CDR3nt: TGCGCCAGCAGCCAAGCCCCGGGACTAGCGGGATTAAGCTCCTACAATGAGCAGTTCTTC; abundance: -; v_gene: TRBV4-1; j_gene: TRBJ2-1; d_gene: TRBD2
CDR3aa: CASSLGDLLSYEQYF; CDR3nt: TGTGCCAGCAGCTTAGGGGACTTACTCTCCTACGAGCAGTACTTC; abundance: -; v_gene: TRBV7-9; j_gene: TRBJ2-7; d_gene: -
CDR3aa: CASSLDSGTEAAYEQYF; CDR3nt: TGTGCCAGCAGCTTAGATTCGGGGACAGAGGCTGCCTACGAGCAGTACTTC; abundance: -; v_gene: TRBV11-2; j_gene: TRBJ2-7; d_gene: TRBD1
CDR3aa: CASSLLLARTGELFF; CDR3nt: TGTGCCAGCAGCTTGCTCCTAGCGAGAACCGGGGAGCTGTTTTTT; abundance: -; v_gene: TRBV5-4; j_gene: TRBJ2-2; d_gene: -
CDR3aa: CASSLIGIQASYEQYF; CDR3nt: TGCGCCAGCAGCTTGATCGGCATTCAGGCATCCTACGAGCAGTACTTC; abundance: -; v_gene: TRBV5-1; j_gene: TRBJ2-7; d_gene: -
CDR3aa: CASSSTSPGDNEQFF; CDR3nt: TGTGCCAGCAGCTCCACATCCCCAGGGGACAATGAGCAGTTCTTC; abundance: large; v_gene: TRBV7-9; j_gene: TRBJ2-1; d_gene: -
CDR3aa: CASSPNRAAGYGYTF; CDR3nt: TGTGCCAGCAGCCCGAACAGGGCGGCGGGCTATGGCTACACCTTC; abundance: -; v_gene: TRBV6-1; j_gene: TRBJ1-2; d_gene: -
CDR3aa: CASSASAGEAPTEQFF; CDR3nt: TGTGCCAGCAGTGCATCGGCGGGCGAGGCGCCAACTGAGCAGTTCTTC; abundance: -; v_gene: TRBV27; j_gene: TRBJ2-1; d_gene: -
CDR3aa: CASSIDRGLANEQFF; CDR3nt: TGTGCCAGTAGTATAGATCGAGGGCTAGCTAATGAGCAGTTCTTC; abundance: -; v_gene: TRBV19; j_gene: TRBJ2-1; d_gene: -
CDR3aa: CASSQDLEQSSYEQYF; CDR3nt: TGTGCCAGCAGCCAAGATTTGGAACAGAGCTCCTACGAGCAGTACTTC; abundance: -; v_gene: TRBV4-2; j_gene: TRBJ2-7; d_gene: -
CDR3aa: CASSLGASPLYNEQFF; CDR3nt: TGCGCCAGCAGCTTGGGGGCTAGCCCACTGTACAATGAGCAGTTCTTC; abundance: -; v_gene: TRBV5-1; j_gene: TRBJ2-1; d_gene: -
CDR3aa: CASSLDRVGNEQYF; CDR3nt: TGTGCCAGCAGCTTAGACAGGGTTGGTAACGAGCAGTACTTC; abundance: few; v_gene: TRBV27; j_gene: TRBJ2-7; d_gene: TRBD1
CDR3aa: CAWSVRGRGYEQYF; CDR3nt: TGTGCCTGGAGTGTCCGTGGGAGAGGCTACGAGCAGTACTTC; abundance: once; v_gene: TRBV30; j_gene: TRBJ2-7; d_gene: -
CDR3aa: CASSLGGDSYEQYF; CDR3nt: TGTGCCAGCAGCTTAGGAGGGGACAGTTACGAGCAGTACTTC; abundance: -; v_gene: TRBV7-9; j_gene: TRBJ2-7; d_gene: TRBD1
CDR3aa: CASSQDSGTGGAEQYF; CDR3nt: TGCGCCAGCAGCCAAGATAGCGGGACAGGGGGCGCCGAGCAGTACTTC; abundance: -; v_gene: TRBV4-3; j_gene: TRBJ2-7; d_gene: TRBD1
CDR3aa: CASSPSGGEQYF; CDR3nt: TGTGCCAGCTCTCCCTCGGGAGGCGAGCAGTACTTC; abundance: -; v_gene: TRBV6-5; j_gene: TRBJ2-7; d_gene: TRBD2
CDR3aa: CASSSPLTDTQYF; CDR3nt: TGTGCCAGCAGCTCCCCCCTCACAGATACGCAGTATTTT; abundance: -; v_gene: TRBV7-9; j_gene: TRBJ2-3; d_gene: -
CDR3aa: CSVGQGEGYEQYF; CDR3nt: TGCAGCGTTGGACAGGGAGAGGGCTACGAGCAGTACTTC; abundance: many; v_gene: TRBV29-1; j_gene: TRBJ2-7; d_gene: TRBD1
CDR3aa: CASSSQGTEGNEKLFF; CDR3nt: TGTGCCAGCAGTTCGCAGGGGACCGAAGGGAATGAAAAACTGTTTTTT; abundance: -; v_gene: TRBV27; j_gene: TRBJ1-4; d_gene: -
CDR3aa: CASSPRTSGAEETQYF; CDR3nt: TGTGCCAGCAGCCCCAGGACTAGCGGGGCTGAAGAGACCCAGTACTTC; abundance: -; v_gene: TRBV13; j_gene: TRBJ2-5; d_gene: TRBD2
CDR3aa: CASTPLVTGAYEQYF; CDR3nt: TGCGCCAGCACCCCGTTGGTGACAGGGGCCTACGAGCAGTACTTC; abundance: -; v_gene: TRBV4-1; j_gene: TRBJ2-7; d_gene: TRBD1
CDR3aa: CAISGVLAGGDTQYF; CDR3nt: TGTGCCATCAGTGGGGTACTAGCGGGAGGAGATACGCAGTATTTT; abundance: -; v_gene: TRBV10-3; j_gene: TRBJ2-3; d_gene: TRBD2
CDR3aa: CASSPAVGEMNTEAFF; CDR3nt: TGTGCCAGCAGCCCCGCGGTGGGAGAAATGAACACTGAAGCTTTCTTT; abundance: once; v_gene: TRBV2; j_gene: TRBJ1-1; d_gene: -
CDR3aa: CASTYSGANVLTF; CDR3nt: TGTGCCAGCACCTACTCTGGGGCCAACGTCCTGACTTTC; abundance: -; v_gene: TRBV6-5; j_gene: TRBJ2-6; d_gene: -
CDR3aa: CASSLSAGYPSNQPQHF; CDR3nt: TGTGCCAGCAGTTTGTCGGCAGGGTATCCTAGCAATCAGCCCCAGCATTTT; abundance: -; v_gene: TRBV27; j_gene: TRBJ1-5; d_gene: -
CDR3aa: CASSLDGTGGRYEQYF; CDR3nt: TGTGCCAGCAGCTTGGATGGGACAGGGGGTCGTTACGAGCAGTACTTC; abundance: -; v_gene: TRBV5-6; j_gene: TRBJ2-7; d_gene: TRBD1
CDR3aa: CASSVPDRARDTQYF; CDR3nt: TGTGCCAGCAGCGTACCCGACAGGGCCCGAGATACGCAGTATTTT; abundance: -; v_gene: TRBV9; j_gene: TRBJ2-3; d_gene: TRBD1
CDR3aa: CASSLAHSSYEQYF; CDR3nt: TGTGCCAGCAGCTTGGCCCACAGCTCCTACGAGCAGTACTTC; abundance: -; v_gene: TRBV5-4; j_gene: TRBJ2-7; d_gene: -